The 10 T cell receptor beta chains below come from one sample, sequenced in a study of blood T cell repertoires in COVID-19. Clones were sequenced by immunoSEQ multiplex PCR, and TCRdb holds only the in-frame ones, with some missing. Of roughly 200,000 clones in the sample, roughly four fifths were seen once. The sample was PBMCs or T cells enriched from blood (not recorded which). The receptors were sampled from a man aged 35-49 years who had recovered from COVID-19.

The V gene is TRBV27, the J gene TRBJ1-6; D is uncertain. Germline assignment: CDR1 MNHEY and CDR2 SMNVEV (reference sequence). Trimming took off 10 bases at V and 6 bases at J, with 13 bases between the two ends. The CDR3 is 13 amino acids. In DNA form, the CDR3 reads TGTGCCACCGCCTGGTACAGTAATTCACCCCTCCACTTT. Translating it yields CATAWYSNSPLHF.

The chain uses TRBV5-1 and TRBJ2-2; D is perhaps TRBD1 (6 bases). The germline V and J ends were trimmed by 0 bases and 6 bases, with 9 bases remaining between them. The CDR3 covers 14 residues. Germline V gene lookup returns CDR1 SGHRS and CDR2 YFSETQ. The CDR3 DNA reads as TGCGCCAGCAGCTTGGGCCCAGGGGCCGGGGAGCTGTTTTTT. Its protein is CASSLGPGAGELFF.

V is TRBV7-8 and J is TRBJ2-3, with no clear D. V dropped 5 bases and J dropped 0 bases, with 15 bases sitting between them. Germline lookup yields CDR1 SGHVS and CDR2 FQNEAQ. The CDR3 has 16 residues. In DNA, the CDR3 is TGTGCCAGCAGCGCTCGGGTTTTATCTAGCACAGATACGCAGTATTTT. This encodes CASSARVLSSTDTQYF.

CDR3 amino acids: CASSLDSTGVGYTF. The CDR3 nucleotides read TGCGCCAGCAGCTTGGACAGCACGGGGGTCGGCTACACCTTC. This chain connects TRBV5-1 to TRBJ1-2; a weak D match, TRBD1 (5 bases). Germline CDR1 reads SGHRS; CDR2 reads YFSETQ. Trimming took off 0 bases at V and 8 bases at J, with 14 bases between the two ends. There are 14 residues in the CDR3. The whole variable domain, filled in from reference TRBV5-1 and TRBJ1-2, reads KAGVTQTPRYLIKTRGQQVTLSCSPISGHRSVSWYQQTPGQGLQFLFEYFSETQRNKGNFPGRFSGRQFSNSRSEMNVSTLELGDSALYLCASSLDSTGVGYTFGSGTRLTVV.

The chain is built from TRBV5-1 and TRBJ1-4, with 7 bases aligning to TRBD1. Germline CDR1 SGHRS, CDR2 YFSETQ. Trimming cost V 4 bases and J 4 bases; bases outside gene matches: 7. The length of the CDR3 is 15 residues. CDR3 protein: CASSGRTGLNEKLFF. CDR3 DNA sequence: TGCGCCAGCAGCGGGAGGACAGGCCTTAATGAAAAACTGTTTTTT.

The CDR3 region has the DNA TGTGCCAGCAGCCATAGCGGGAGTACCGGGGAGCTGTTTTTT. Its protein product is CASSHSGSTGELFF. This sequence joins TRBV7-3 and TRBJ2-2; 9 positions agree with TRBD2. Germline CDR1 is SGHTA and CDR2 is FQGTGA. The CDR3 sequence is 14 residues long. The V and J ends lost 5 bases and 5 bases, in that order; junction bases with no gene match: 3.

The chain combines TRBV4-1 with TRBJ1-1; D perhaps matches TRBD1 (5 bases). V was shortened by 3 bases and J by 1 base, with 15 bases between the two germline ends. Germline CDR1 and CDR2: MGHRA and YSYEKL. The CDR3 is 16 residues long. The CDR3 spells CASSQTGTTGNTEAFF. The CDR3 DNA reads TGCGCCAGCAGCCAGACGGGGACTACCGGGAACACTGAAGCTTTCTTT.

This chain uses TRBV5-5 with TRBJ1-1; a possible D gene is TRBD1 (5 bases). Per germline, CDR1 SGHKS and CDR2 YYEKEE (reference sequence). V lost 3 bases, J lost 5 bases, and 8 bases lay in between. This CDR3 contains 12 residues. The CDR3: CASSWGGTEAFF. CDR3 coding DNA: TGTGCCAGCAGCTGGGGGGGAACTGAAGCTTTCTTT.

CDR3 bases: TGCGCCAGCAGCCAAGATTTCAGGGGGCAAGAGACCCAGTACTTC. Its protein product is CASSQDFRGQETQYF. J is TRBJ2-5 and V is TRBV4-3; 7 nucleotides match TRBD1. The V gene's germline CDR1 is LGHNA and CDR2 YSLEER. CDR3 length: 15 amino acids. V shed 0 bases, J shed 2 bases, and the junction held 3 bases outside the gene matches.

The genes are TRBV5-1 and TRBJ2-3, with 9 nucleotides matching TRBD2. The trim removed 2 bases at V and 2 bases at J, leaving 9 bases unmatched. The CDR3 spans 17 residues. The germline gives CDR1 SGHRS, CDR2 YFSETQ. The CDR3 protein is CASSFSSTSGNTDTQYF. The CDR3 DNA reads TGCGCCAGCAGCTTTAGTTCGACTAGCGGCAACACAGATACGCAGTATTTT.